The rows below give T cell receptor beta chains drawn from one sample of a study of blood T cells in healthy people across ages. TCRdb re-called the 5' RACE reads through MiXCR, storing one row per CDR3 protein. The table records fewer than 1,000,000 distinct CDR3 sequences, roughly 46% of them present only once. The sample was blood. Receptors originate from an elderly man in good health. Both conserved end residues are part of each CDR3. The D gene is left open where the match is weak. The size of a clone is reported for some rows only, either as once, few or many, or as a class for expanded clones.

size	V	J	D	DNA	CDR3
many	TRBV7-2	TRBJ2-3	.	TGTGCCAGCAGCTTAAGCTCAAATACGCAGTATTTT	CASSLSSNTQYF
many	TRBV5-1	TRBJ2-5	TRBD1	TGCGCCAGCAGCTTGTTATGGACAGGGGATAAAGAGACCCAGTACTTC	CASSLLWTGDKETQYF
.	TRBV5-1	TRBJ2-5	.	TGCGCCAGCAGCTTGTCGATCCCGCGGATAGAGACCCAGTACTTC	CASSLSIPRIETQYF
.	TRBV7-9	TRBJ2-3	TRBD2	TGTGCCAGCATCAAACTAGCGGGAGGAACAGATACGCAGTATTTT	CASIKLAGGTDTQYF
.	TRBV5-1	TRBJ2-3	TRBD2	TGCGCCAGCAGTCCAACTAGCGGAGTCAACCCCACAGATACGCAGTATTTT	CASSPTSGVNPTDTQYF
.	TRBV7-9	TRBJ2-7	TRBD1	TGTGCCAGCAGCACCCGGACAGGGGTAAGCCCTTACGAGCAGTACTTC	CASSTRTGVSPYEQYF
few	TRBV5-1	TRBJ1-4	TRBD1	TGCGCCAGCAGCCGGGACAGTACTGAAAAACTGTTTTTT	CASSRDSTEKLFF
.	TRBV6-1	TRBJ2-7	TRBD1	TGTGCCAGCAGTGGATCCGGGACAGGGATGACCTACGAGCAGTACTTC	CASSGSGTGMTYEQYF
.	TRBV20-1	TRBJ2-1	.	TGCAGTGCTAGAGGTTCCGGGACTCGCTACAATGAGCAGTTCTTC	CSARGSGTRYNEQFF
.	TRBV11-2	TRBJ1-6	.	TGTGCCAGCAGCCCGTCGCAGAGGGTCTATAATTCACCCCTCCACTTT	CASSPSQRVYNSPLHF
few	TRBV7-9	TRBJ2-5	.	TGTGCCAGCAGCTTATGGAGGCTAGAGGGGGAGACCCAGTACTTC	CASSLWRLEGETQYF
.	TRBV7-2	TRBJ1-2	.	TGTGCCAGCAGCTTAGGACCGGCAGGACAGACTAACTATGGCTACACCTTC	CASSLGPAGQTNYGYTF
few	TRBV6-5	TRBJ2-5	.	TGTGCCAGCAGTTACTCGATTGGCGGGGATGGGACCCAGTACTTC	CASSYSIGGDGTQYF
.	TRBV4-3	TRBJ1-4	.	TGCGCCAGCAGCCAAATCAGTACGGGTGAAAAACTGTTTTTT	CASSQISTGEKLFF
.	TRBV9	TRBJ2-5	TRBD1	TGTGCCAGCAGCGACACCGGGACAGGGTTCGATGAGCAGTACTTC	CASSDTGTGFDEQYF
.	TRBV7-2	TRBJ1-1	.	TGTGCCAGCAGCCTCCCCCCTTTAGTGAACACTGAAGCTTTCTTT	CASSLPPLVNTEAFF
.	TRBV12-3/TRBV12-4	TRBJ2-1	.	TGTGCCAGCAGTTTACAGGAATCATCCTACAATGAGCAGTTCTTC	CASSLQESSYNEQFF
.	TRBV9	TRBJ2-3	.	TGTGCCAGCAGCGCCTCGGCGTTTGGCACAGATACGCAGTATTTT	CASSASAFGTDTQYF
.	TRBV6-2/TRBV6-3	TRBJ1-2	TRBD1	TGTGCCAGCAGGGAACAGGGGGAGTACCACTATGGCTACACCTTC	CASREQGEYHYGYTF
.	TRBV27	TRBJ2-1	.	TGTGCCAGCAGTTCCTGGACGGGTGGAGGAGATGAGCAGTTCTTC	CASSSWTGGGDEQFF
few	TRBV6-6	TRBJ1-6	.	TGTGCCAGCAGCCCCCGACCCAATTCACCCCTCCACTTT	CASSPRPNSPLHF
.	TRBV20-1	TRBJ2-3	.	TGCAGTGCTAGAGATACCAACACAGATACGCAGTATTTT	CSARDTNTDTQYF
.	TRBV9	TRBJ2-7	TRBD2	TGTGCCAGCAGCGTAGAGCCAGCGGGAGCCCAGTACTTC	CASSVEPAGAQYF
few	TRBV6-2/TRBV6-3	TRBJ2-5	.	TGTGCCGGCACAAGGGCCGCCCAAGAGACCCAGTACTTC	CAGTRAAQETQYF
.	TRBV6-1	TRBJ2-3	TRBD1	TGTGCCAGCAGGGAAACAGGGGGGCGGACAGATACGCAGTATTTT	CASRETGGRTDTQYF
.	TRBV20-1	TRBJ2-7	.	TGCAGTGCAGAAGGAGCACCCTACGAGCAGTACTTC	CSAEGAPYEQYF
.	TRBV5-1	TRBJ1-2	.	TGCGCCAGCAGCGGGGACCCAGGTGGCTACACCTTC	CASSGDPGGYTF
.	TRBV18	TRBJ1-1	.	TGTGCCAGCTCACCACTCGACAGGAACACTGAAGCTTTCTTT	CASSPLDRNTEAFF
.	TRBV28	TRBJ2-1	TRBD2	TGTGCCAGCAGCGCCGGGACTAGTCTGAATGAGCAGTTCTTC	CASSAGTSLNEQFF
few	TRBV11-2	TRBJ2-1	.	TGTGCCAGCAGCCTTATAGGCGGCATCTCCTACAATGAGCAGTTCTTC	CASSLIGGISYNEQFF
many	TRBV11-3	TRBJ2-7	.	TGTGCCAGCAGCTTGGGGTTTACCTACGAGCAGTACTTC	CASSLGFTYEQYF
.	TRBV12-3/TRBV12-4	TRBJ2-7	.	TGTGCCAGCAGTTTACTCGGACAGGTTTCGGGGGATTTCGGCGAGCAGTACTTC	CASSLLGQVSGDFGEQYF
.	TRBV7-9	TRBJ2-3	TRBD2	TGTGCCAGCAGCTCTCCTCTAGCGGGAGATGGTAGAGATACGCAGTATTTT	CASSSPLAGDGRDTQYF
.	TRBV10-2	TRBJ2-7	.	TGCGCCACCACCCGGGACGGAGAGGCCTACGAGCAGTACTTC	CATTRDGEAYEQYF
.	TRBV20-1	TRBJ2-3	.	TGCAGTGCTCCCGGACAGTTCAACACAGATACGCAGTATTTT	CSAPGQFNTDTQYF
.	TRBV29-1	TRBJ2-5	TRBD2	TGCAGCGTTGAATTCTTAGCGGGAGGGCGGGAGACCCAGTACTTC	CSVEFLAGGRETQYF
.	TRBV5-1	TRBJ2-3	TRBD1	TGCGCCAGCAGCGGAGGAGACAGGGTCAGCACAGATACGCAGTATTTT	CASSGGDRVSTDTQYF
.	TRBV28	TRBJ2-5	.	TGTGCCAGCAGTCGACAGAGAGAGACCCAGTACTTC	CASSRQRETQYF
few	TRBV19	TRBJ2-5	TRBD1	TGTGCCAGTAGTACAAATCCGACAGGGGGAGAGACCCAGTACTTC	CASSTNPTGGETQYF
.	TRBV5-4	TRBJ2-4	.	TGTGCCAGCAGCCATCAGGGGGGAAACATTCAGTACTTC	CASSHQGGNIQYF
many	TRBV20-1	TRBJ2-3	.	TGCAGTGCTAGAGTTTCAGGGAACGCAGATACGCAGTATTTT	CSARVSGNADTQYF
.	TRBV10-3	TRBJ2-1	.	TGTGCCATCAGGGGGAGCGGCTACGACAATGAGCAGTTCTTC	CAIRGSGYDNEQFF
.	TRBV29-1	TRBJ1-1	TRBD1	TGCAGCGTGGCTACAGGGGGCTGGAACACTGAAGCTTTCTTT	CSVATGGWNTEAFF
few	TRBV27	TRBJ2-4	.	TGTGCCAGCAGTACCTACGACTTGGCCCAGCAGTACTTC	CASSTYDLAQQYF
.	TRBV11-1	TRBJ2-7	.	TGTGCCAGCAGCAAAGGCGTAGGGGGGCGAGTCGGCGGGCACTCCTACAATGAGCAGTACTTC	CASSKGVGGRVGGHSYNEQYF
few	TRBV4-2	TRBJ2-1	.	TGTGCCAGCAGCCAAGCCCGGGACTCCTTAAATGAGCAGTTCTTC	CASSQARDSLNEQFF
.	TRBV3-1	TRBJ1-6	.	TGTGCCAGCAGCCCGGAGCGGGGGAATTCACCCCTCCACTTT	CASSPERGNSPLHF
few	TRBV29-1	TRBJ2-7	TRBD1	TGCAGCGTTGAAGAGACAGGGGAAAAGCAGTACTTC	CSVEETGEKQYF
.	TRBV2	TRBJ2-2	.	TGTGCCAGCAGGGTCAGGGTCGGGAACACCGGGGAGCTGTTTTTT	CASRVRVGNTGELFF
.	TRBV24-1	TRBJ2-5	TRBD2	TGTGCCACCAGTGATCGGACTAGCGGGAGAGAGACCCAGTACTTC	CATSDRTSGRETQYF
once	TRBV28	TRBJ2-6	TRBD1	TGTGCCAGCACCGGGACAGGGTCCCCCGGGGCCAACGTCCTGACTTTC	CASTGTGSPGANVLTF
once	TRBV6-2/TRBV6-3	TRBJ2-1	TRBD2	TGTGCCATTAATAGCGGGGGCTCCTACAATGAGCAGTTCTTC	CAINSGGSYNEQFF
.	TRBV12-3/TRBV12-4	TRBJ1-1	TRBD1	TGTGCCAGCAGTTTAAGGGAGGGGGCCGGAACTGAAGCTTTCTTT	CASSLREGAGTEAFF
many	TRBV12-3/TRBV12-4	TRBJ2-6	.	TGTGCCAGCAGTTTATGGGGCATCTCTGGGGCCAACGTCCTGACTTTC	CASSLWGISGANVLTF
.	TRBV5-5	TRBJ2-1	TRBD2	TGTGCCAGCAGCCGGGGACTAGCGGGATTGGGGCAGTTCTTC	CASSRGLAGLGQFF
.	TRBV6-2/TRBV6-3	TRBJ2-1	TRBD2	TGTGCCAGCAGGTTGAGACTAGCGGGAGCGCTCAATGAGCAGTTCTTC	CASRLRLAGALNEQFF
many	TRBV5-4	TRBJ2-1	TRBD2	TGTGCCAGCAGCTTCTCAAGCGGGAGGCACAATGAGCAGTTCTTC	CASSFSSGRHNEQFF
.	TRBV6-6	TRBJ1-1	.	TGTGCCAGCAGTTACTCAGGGGCTCCCCCTGAAGCTTTCTTT	CASSYSGAPPEAFF
.	TRBV18	TRBJ1-2	.	TGTGCCAGCTCACCACTCGGACAGAACTATGGCTACACCTTC	CASSPLGQNYGYTF
few	TRBV6-2/TRBV6-3	TRBJ2-7	.	TGTGCCAGCAGTTACTCGACAGGAAGACGCTACGAGCAGTACTTC	CASSYSTGRRYEQYF